Sequencing of this T cell receptor (beta chain) was carried out in a study of blood T cell repertoires in COVID-19. As for the study in general: From T cells, B-cell-depleted T cells, or PBMCs came the material, which was cDNA or gDNA.

The CDR3 length is 13 residues. Germline-derived CDR1 and CDR2 are LNHDA and SQIVND (reference sequence). V lost 6 bases to trimming and J lost 5 bases; unmatched junction nucleotides: 7. Authors' methods: Amplification of reference gene primers was used by the study to estimate nucleated cell counts. TCRdb keeps only in-frame clones here, not all; method: immunoSEQ multiplex PCR. V, J and clone size were drawn from that table, and D and trimming were deduced from the DNA. The table includes 100,000 or so clones, about 72% detected once. This clone was detected a few times. The source material was peripheral blood. The chain couples TRBV19 to TRBJ2-7; TRBD2 agrees at 7 bases. This sequence originates from a man in his fifties or sixties with active or convalescent COVID-19. CDR3 nucleotides: TGTGCCAGTAGACGGACTAGTGCACACGAGCAGTACTTC. This sequence encodes CASRRTSAHEQYF. Full variable domain (rest looked up from reference TRBV19 and TRBJ2-7): DGGITQSPKYLFRKEGQNVTLSCEQNLNHDAMYWYRQDPGQGLRLIYYSQIVNDFQKGDIAEGYSVSREKKESFPLTVTSAQKNPTAFYLCASRRTSAHEQYFGPGTRLTVT.